The clone carrying this T cell receptor (beta chain) has more than one count but fewer than ten. The antigen is undetermined. The sample originates from a study of metastatic and nonmetastatic thyroid tumors. Study in general: Repertoires of blood and of tissue (tumor or nodule) from malignant and benign thyroid patients were compared. Study-wide results and caveats: Within blood and tumor, benign nodules reportedly had significantly lower TCR beta diversity than malignant thyroid tumors did.

No treatment of any kind had been given to any patient before thyroid surgery. The V end lost 5 bases, the J end lost 3 bases, and 9 bases lay between the germline ends. The CDR3 sequence is 13 residues long. Germline assignment: CDR1 SNHLY and CDR2 FYNNEI. Authors' methods: To classify distant metastasis in papillary thyroid cancer, a model was built from CDR3 differences across clinicopathological groups. TCRdb re-analyzed the PCR reads through MiXCR. What appears here as the V and J calls and clone size reflects TCRdb's work, not the paper's. The sample carries fewer than 35,000 clones, 15% to 20% recorded once.

The chain joins TRBV2 to TRBJ2-3, with D perhaps assigned TRBD1 or TRBD2 (5 bases each). The clonotype comes from a male donor with papillary thyroid cancer or a benign thyroid nodule (not recorded which). Some clones in this sample may be carry-over from other donors' samples. The sequenced sample consisted of blood. CDR3: CASSTEGTDTQYF. Written as DNA, the CDR3 is TGTGCCAGCAGTACTGAGGGGACAGATACGCAGTATTTT.